The 23 T cell receptor beta chains below all came from one sample that was sequenced in a study of blood T cell repertoires in COVID-19. Here immunoSEQ multiplex PCR was the method, and the copy in TCRdb shows in-frame clones only, minus some. The sample includes about 210,000 clones, 86% of them seen just once. The sample taken for sequencing was PBMCs or T cells enriched from blood (not recorded which). These receptors were collected from a woman aged 35 to 49 in a cohort exposed to, infected with or recovered from COVID-19 (not recorded which).

This clone has just a few counts. The chain combines TRBV4-2 with TRBJ1-2; TRBD1 matches at 9 bases. Germline CDR1 is LGHNA and CDR2 is YNFKEQ. The CDR3 has 13 residues. V lost 3 bases and J lost 6; bases outside the gene matches: 2. This CDR3 reads CASSHRTGDGYTF. CDR3 coding DNA: TGTGCCAGCAGCCACAGGACAGGGGATGGCTACACCTTC.

The gene calls are TRBV28 and TRBJ2-3; D is perhaps TRBD2 (7 bases). The V gene lost 7 bases and the J gene lost 5 bases, with 19 bases spanning the gap. This CDR3 contains 15 residues. From germline, CDR1 is MDHEN and CDR2 SYDVKM. The CDR3 sequence: CASTNLGGGQDTQYF. CDR3 DNA sequence: TGTGCCAGCACCAACTTAGGGGGAGGGCAAGATACGCAGTATTTT.

The rearrangement joins TRBV7-2 to TRBJ2-3, with unresolved D. V was clipped by 1 base and J by 2 bases, with 7 bases between them. The CDR3 consists of 14 residues. Germline-derived CDR1 and CDR2 are SGHTA and FQGNSA. Here the CDR3 DNA reads TGTGCCAGCAGCTTAGAACTTTCCACAGATACGCAGTATTTT. Translating it yields CASSLELSTDTQYF.

The rearrangement uses TRBV12-5 and TRBJ2-1; D is unresolved. Trimming cost V 6 bases and J 10 bases, with 10 bases left between them. CDR1 and CDR2 (germline): LGHNT, FRNRAP. The CDR3 runs to 11 residues. Here the CDR3 DNA reads TGTGCTAGTGGCCTCCTTCGGGAGCAGTTCTTC. This translates into CASGLLREQFF.

This clone was counted a few times. The CDR3 spells CASSYGLAGANNEQFF. The DNA of the CDR3 is TGTGCCAGCAGTTACGGACTAGCGGGGGCCAATAATGAGCAGTTCTTC. This chain uses TRBV6-2 or TRBV6-3 with TRBJ2-1; 13 bases agree with TRBD2. From germline, CDR1 is MNHEY and CDR2 SVGEGT. J was trimmed by 7 bases and V by 2 bases; bases with no gene match: 5. The CDR3 extends over 16 amino acids.

The gene calls are TRBV5-1 and TRBJ2-5; 7 nucleotides agree with TRBD2. Germline V gene sequence: CDR1 SGHRS, CDR2 YFSETQ. The V and J ends lost 4 bases and 0 bases, in that order; junction bases with no gene match: 3. This CDR3 is 14 amino acids long. Here the CDR3 reads CASSASGYQETQYF. The CDR3 nucleotides read TGCGCCAGCAGCGCTAGCGGATACCAAGAGACCCAGTACTTC. Using reference TRBV5-1 and TRBJ2-5 for the parts outside the CDR3, the full variable domain is KAGVTQTPRYLIKTRGQQVTLSCSPISGHRSVSWYQQTPGQGLQFLFEYFSETQRNKGNFPGRFSGRQFSNSRSEMNVSTLELGDSALYLCASSASGYQETQYFGPGTRLLVL.

The genes are TRBV4-1 and TRBJ2-6; D remains ambiguous. The CDR3 runs 12 residues. Germline values: CDR1 MGHRA, CDR2 YSYEKL. Between the trimmed V and J ends, which lost 5 bases and 4 bases, there was a span of 3 bases. In DNA form, the CDR3 reads TGCGCCAGCAGCTCAGGGGCCAACGTCCTGACTTTC. Protein product: CASSSGANVLTF.

This clone was recorded only once. As DNA, the CDR3 is TGTGCCAGCAGCGCTCTGACAGATTATAGCAATCAGCCCCAGCATTTT. Translated, it gives CASSALTDYSNQPQHF. The V gene is TRBV16, the J gene TRBJ1-5; D might be TRBD1 (5 bases). The germline V gene encodes CDR1 KGHSY and CDR2 FQNENV. There are 16 residues in the CDR3. The V end was cut by 5 bases, the J end by 0 bases, with 14 bases between.

The J gene is TRBJ2-7, the V gene TRBV10-2; 12 bases map to TRBD2. CDR1 is WSHSY, CDR2 SAAADI, per germline. Unmatched junction bases numbered 9, after V lost 6 bases and J lost 0 bases. This CDR3 is 17 amino acids long. In DNA, the CDR3 is TGCGCCAGCAGAGGCGGGACTAGCGGGCCCAGCTCCTACGAGCAGTACTTC. As protein: CASRGGTSGPSSYEQYF.

This clone has a single count. Here the CDR3 reads CSAGFGLWTDRVLGYTF. The DNA for the CDR3 is TGCAGCGCCGGTTTTGGCCTTTGGACTGACAGGGTTCTTGGCTACACCTTC. The rearrangement joins TRBV29-1 to TRBJ1-2, with 7 positions matching TRBD1. The CDR3 spans 17 residues. From germline, CDR1 is SQVTM and CDR2 ANQGSEA. V lost 7 bases, J lost 7 bases, and 24 bases stayed unmatched.

CDR3 nucleotides: TGTGCCAGCAGCTTAGTGACTAGCGGCTACGAGCAGTACTTC. Its translation is CASSLVTSGYEQYF. The J gene is TRBJ2-7, the V gene TRBV11-2; the match to TRBD2 covers 9 bases. The CDR3 consists of 14 residues. V trimming: 1 base; J trimming: 3 bases; junction bases outside the gene matches: 1. The V gene's germline CDR1 is SGHAT and CDR2 FQNNGV.

The gene calls are TRBV4-1 and TRBJ2-1, with 7 bases fitting TRBD1. This CDR3 has 14 residues. The germline gives CDR1 MGHRA, CDR2 YSYEKL. V was pared by 6 bases and J by 4 bases, with 6 bases of the junction left unmatched. CDR3 residues: CASRPGTDYNEQFF. The CDR3 region has the DNA TGCGCCAGCAGACCCGGGACAGATTACAATGAGCAGTTCTTC.

The V call is TRBV10-3, the J call TRBJ2-3, with 9 bases fitting TRBD2. The CDR3 is 17 amino acids. Per germline, CDR1 ENHRY and CDR2 SYGVKD. The V gene end was trimmed by 6 bases and the J gene end by 4 bases; junction bases not matched to a gene: 14. The DNA for the CDR3 is TGTGCCATCAGCGAGATCTCTAGCGGGGAGAACCCAGATACGCAGTATTTT. Protein sequence: CAISEISSGENPDTQYF.

The gene calls are TRBV6-4 and TRBJ1-1; D not certain. V lost 0 bases to trimming and J lost 5 bases, with 13 bases between them. Germline-derived CDR1 and CDR2 are MRHNA and SNTAGT. This CDR3 is 15 amino acids long. CDR3 nucleotide sequence: TGTGCCAGCAGTGACTCGGCGAGAGGTGCAACTGAAGCTTTCTTT. Protein sequence: CASSDSARGATEAFF.

The CDR3 region has the DNA TGTGCCAGCAGCCAAGTCCCATGGCAGAACAACTATGGCTACACCTTC. It specifies CASSQVPWQNNYGYTF. The chain couples TRBV3-1 (or the pseudogene TRBV3-2) to TRBJ1-2; no definite D call. CDR3 length equals 16 residues. The V end lost 1 base, the J end lost 2 bases, and 14 bases lay between the germline ends. Germline CDR1 is LGHDT and CDR2 is YNNKEL (reference sequence).

The chain uses TRBV30 and TRBJ1-1; 7 bases match TRBD1. This CDR3 contains 13 residues. J was trimmed by 2 bases and V by 7 bases; bases with no gene match: 7. CDR1 is GTSNPN, CDR2 SVGIG, per germline (reference sequence). The DNA for the CDR3 is TGTGCCTACTACAGGGGTATTAACACTGAAGCTTTCTTT. Its protein is CAYYRGINTEAFF.

V is TRBV19 and J is TRBJ1-2, with D maybe TRBD1 (6 bases). Trimming removed 6 bases from V and 3 bases from J, with 14 bases in between. Germline CDR1 and CDR2: LNHDA and SQIVND (reference sequence). This CDR3 spans 14 amino acids. CDR3: CASRERDIDYGYTF. For the CDR3, the DNA is TGTGCCAGTAGGGAGAGGGACATTGACTATGGCTACACCTTC.

The V gene is TRBV6-5, the J gene TRBJ2-1, with a tentative D call TRBD1 (6 bases). Trimming took 6 bases from V and 0 from J, leaving 12 bases between them. Per the germline V gene, CDR1 is MNHEY and CDR2 is SVGAGI. The CDR3 contains 15 residues. The CDR3 DNA reads TGTGCCAGCAGAACCAGGGGTAACTCCTACAATGAGCAGTTCTTC. This translates into CASRTRGNSYNEQFF.

The gene calls are TRBV7-9 and TRBJ2-1; no definite D call. The V gene's germline CDR1 is SEHNR and CDR2 FQNEAQ (reference sequence). This CDR3 has 15 residues. Between the trimmed V and J ends, which lost 4 bases and 2 bases, there was a span of 12 bases. The CDR3 region is CASSSSSSPYNEQFF. DNA for the CDR3: TGTGCCAGCAGCTCGTCTAGTTCCCCCTACAATGAGCAGTTCTTC.

The chain recombines TRBV7-2 with TRBJ2-5, with 9 bases that match TRBD1. The CDR3 has 13 residues. V lost 4 bases to trimming and J lost 6 bases; unmatched junction nucleotides: 3. Germline-derived CDR1 and CDR2 are SGHTA and FQGNSA. The CDR3 region is CASSSDRGQTQYF. The CDR3 region has the DNA TGTGCCAGCAGCTCGGACAGGGGACAGACCCAGTACTTC. The full variable domain, in which reference TRBV7-2 and TRBJ2-5 provide the parts outside the CDR3, is GAGVSQSPSNKVTEKGKDVELRCDPISGHTALYWYRQSLGQGLEFLIYFQGNSAPDKSGLPSDRFSAERTGGSVSTLTIQRTQQEDSAVYLCASSSDRGQTQYFGPGTRLLVL.

This rearrangement joins TRBV12-3 or TRBV12-4 to TRBJ2-7, with 10 positions matching TRBD2. The CDR3 has 13 amino acids. With 2 bases clipped from V and 7 bases from J, the junction kept 2 bases outside the gene matches. CDR3 coding DNA: TGTGCCAGCAGTTTATCGACTAGCGGGGAGCAGTACTTC. Protein sequence: CASSLSTSGEQYF.

The J gene is TRBJ1-1, the V gene TRBV20-1, with D possibly TRBD1 on 5 matching bases. Between the trimmed V and J ends, which lost 3 bases and 1 base, there was a span of 12 bases. The CDR3 length is 14 residues. The germline V gene encodes CDR1 DFQATT and CDR2 SNEGSKA (reference sequence). In DNA form, the CDR3 reads TGCAGTGCTAGTGCAGGGTCCGGGAACACTGAAGCTTTCTTT. This sequence encodes CSASAGSGNTEAFF.

The V and J genes are TRBV27 and TRBJ2-7; 8 bases are a match to TRBD1. Looked up from germline, CDR1 is MNHEY and CDR2 is SMNVEV (reference sequence). Trimming cost V 8 bases and J 7 bases; bases outside gene matches: 7. This CDR3 has 12 amino acids. CDR3 nucleotides: TGTGCCAGCCTTGGACAGGGCCGGGAGCAGTACTTC. Its translation is CASLGQGREQYF.